The rows below give T cell receptor beta chains drawn from one sample of a study of graft-versus-host responses after intestinal transplantation. This table comes from immunoSEQ multiplex PCR, and its TCRdb copy is limited to in-frame clones, with some not included. Of roughly 80,000 clones in the sample, around 86% are singletons; the top ten hold about 8%. Antigens of these TCRs are unknown. The sequencing here drew on unstimulated CD8+ T cells sorted from spleen or lymph node cells, taken before transplant. These receptors were obtained from a human donor who was the organ donor for an intestinal transplant. CDR3s leave out the opening cysteine and the closing phenylalanine or tryptophan. Fields, in order: D gene, V gene, CDR3 protein. D genes are given only for firm matches.

>TRBD1|TRBV27
ASSLGTGYGYT
>-|TRBV11-2
ASSTRWERDTQY
>TRBD1|TRBV15
ATRGQGYEQY
>-|TRBV14
ASSRWGKQY
>-|TRBV2
ASTDNYEQY
>-|TRBV15
ATSREGGTGELF
>TRBD1|TRBV5-1
ASSATGNEQF
>-|TRBV15
ATSSSHGEGNTIY
>-|TRBV7-9
ASSPTDRPRSGYT
>-|TRBV2
ATTQGLGHYGYT
>-|TRBV6-1
ASRIDSNQPQH
>TRBD1|TRBV27
ASSSGTGGETQY
>-|TRBV28
ATKGGTNLYEQY
>-|TRBV5-6
ASSPTPGHTEAF
>-|TRBV5-5
ASSLGGGADTQY
>-|TRBV11-2
ASSLVDINGIPGTEAF